The rows below give T cell receptor beta chains drawn from one sample of a study of blood T cell repertoires in COVID-19. Only in-frame clones appear in the TCRdb table, and some are missing; sequencing was by immunoSEQ multiplex PCR. The table has approximately 250,000 clones, 70% to 90% seen once. Source material: peripheral blood. The origin of the receptors is a middle-aged man with acute or convalescent COVID-19. Both conserved end residues are part of each CDR3.

v_call: TRBV7-2; j_call: TRBJ1-1; cdr3_aa: CASSFPLTRDVNTEAFF
v_call: TRBV5-6; j_call: TRBJ1-1; cdr3_aa: CASSFGRATEAFF
v_call: TRBV7-9; j_call: TRBJ1-2; cdr3_aa: CASSRYPEDTF
v_call: TRBV9; j_call: TRBJ2-7; cdr3_aa: CASSETGTGDFYEQYF
v_call: TRBV9; j_call: TRBJ2-1; cdr3_aa: CASSAVQGGDEQFF
v_call: TRBV5-1; j_call: TRBJ1-4; cdr3_aa: CASSPGQGIETNEKLFF
v_call: TRBV5-1; j_call: TRBJ1-1; cdr3_aa: CASSSRQGSVNTEAFF
v_call: TRBV20-1; j_call: TRBJ1-1; cdr3_aa: CSARNTEAFF
v_call: TRBV29-1; j_call: TRBJ1-1; cdr3_aa: CSVTRGSTEAFF
v_call: TRBV5-1; j_call: TRBJ2-7; cdr3_aa: CASSRLGQIATYEQYF
v_call: TRBV2; j_call: TRBJ1-6; cdr3_aa: CASCCWDRDGSPLHF
v_call: TRBV7-9; j_call: TRBJ2-3; cdr3_aa: CASSSTGPSTDTQYF
v_call: TRBV5-4; j_call: TRBJ2-2; cdr3_aa: CASSLVSRGRNGELFF
v_call: TRBV5-5; j_call: TRBJ2-7; cdr3_aa: CASSLVSSSEQYF
v_call: TRBV2; j_call: TRBJ2-7; cdr3_aa: CASSGGVGPYEQYF
v_call: TRBV5-8; j_call: TRBJ1-2; cdr3_aa: CASSLATGTANYGYTF
v_call: TRBV19; j_call: TRBJ2-4; cdr3_aa: CASSIGTGGNIQYF
v_call: TRBV19; j_call: TRBJ2-7; cdr3_aa: CASAQTLSSSYEQYF
v_call: TRBV19; j_call: TRBJ2-1; cdr3_aa: CASSIDLSGFNEQFF
v_call: TRBV5-6; j_call: TRBJ1-2; cdr3_aa: CASSFSFAGPYGYTF
v_call: TRBV14; j_call: TRBJ2-5; cdr3_aa: CASRGTGIQETQYF
v_call: TRBV9; j_call: TRBJ1-4; cdr3_aa: CASSEGTGLNEKLFF
v_call: TRBV2; j_call: TRBJ1-6; cdr3_aa: CASSDRESPLHF
v_call: TRBV10-3; j_call: TRBJ1-5; cdr3_aa: CAITQGGDQPQHF
v_call: TRBV4-2; j_call: TRBJ2-1; cdr3_aa: CASSPGDTYNEQFF
v_call: TRBV6-5; j_call: TRBJ1-1; cdr3_aa: CASSYSIFERNTEAFF
v_call: TRBV14; j_call: TRBJ1-1; cdr3_aa: CASSHRTGKVSTEAFF
v_call: TRBV19; j_call: TRBJ1-2; cdr3_aa: CASTLGGAGGYTF
v_call: TRBV6-5; j_call: TRBJ1-4; cdr3_aa: CASSTQGQDSEKLFF
v_call: TRBV5-5; j_call: TRBJ2-7; cdr3_aa: CASSVGTDIREYF
v_call: TRBV11-1; j_call: TRBJ2-7; cdr3_aa: CASSLAVGQPNYEQYF
v_call: TRBV9; j_call: TRBJ2-2; cdr3_aa: CASSTRLNTGELFF
v_call: TRBV4-3; j_call: TRBJ1-1; cdr3_aa: CASSQANINTEAFF
v_call: TRBV7-6; j_call: TRBJ1-6; cdr3_aa: CASSQSGGGNSPLHF
v_call: TRBV5-1; j_call: TRBJ2-7; cdr3_aa: CASSSGQGAYEQYF
v_call: TRBV6-1; j_call: TRBJ2-7; cdr3_aa: CASSEGGGTNEQYF
v_call: TRBV18; j_call: TRBJ1-6; cdr3_aa: CASSPLEHFLFPGTGGNSPLHF